Presented here are 3 T cell receptor beta chains from one specimen sequenced in a study of blood T cell repertoires in COVID-19 (TCRdb year 2020). The library was produced with the immunoSEQ multiplex PCR assay. The table was pulled from immuneACCESS by TCRdb, which kept in-frame rearrangements only. Such tables lose some clones; where checked, under half of the loss comes from unresolved V genes, and the rest has no known cause. The sample table holds tens of thousands of clones, of which roughly 89% were seen once. Jointly, the top ten make up approximately 6% of the sample. Sequencing was carried out using peripheral blood. These receptors all stem from a woman aged 55 to 70 with COVID-19, enrolled during active disease.

The rearrangement links TRBV15 to TRBJ1-1; D unclear. Trimming took off 7 bases at V and 1 base at J, with 10 bases between the two ends. The V gene's germline CDR1 is LNHNV and CDR2 YYDKDF (reference sequence). The CDR3 runs 13 residues. CDR3: CATTLERNTEAFF. CDR3 nucleotide sequence: TGTGCCACCACTCTGGAGAGGAACACTGAAGCTTTCTTT.

The CDR3 is CASSVGDRANQPQHF. CDR3 in DNA: TGTGCCAGCAGTGTAGGGGACAGGGCGAATCAGCCCCAGCATTTT. V and J are TRBV2 and TRBJ1-5; 9 nucleotides line up with TRBD1. The CDR3 length is 15 residues. Germline V gene sequence: CDR1 SNHLY, CDR2 FYNNEI. The junction had 5 bases not matched to a gene; V was cut back by 4 bases and J by 4 bases.

V gene TRBV5-6 combines with J gene TRBJ1-4; D possibly corresponds to TRBD1 (5 bases). The germline V gene encodes CDR1 SGHDT and CDR2 YYEEEE. This CDR3 is 17 amino acids long. V was trimmed by 4 bases and J by 3 bases, leaving 19 bases between them. CDR3: CASSPGTFSTANEKLFF. The CDR3 nucleotides are TGTGCCAGCAGCCCCGGGACTTTCTCTACGGCTAATGAAAAACTGTTTTTT.